This T cell receptor beta chain was documented in a study of shared clonotypes between healthy human individuals. At the level of the study: The plates for each donor numbered three CD4 naive, three CD4 memory, two CD8 naive and one CD8 memory.

V lost 5 bases, J lost 3 bases, and 5 bases stayed unmatched. This CDR3 contains 14 residues. In germline, CDR1 is SGHTA, CDR2 FQGNSA. Each sample came from a Caucasian adult donor living in Nashville, Tennessee. The study separated CD4+ cells into CD45RA+ naive and CD45RA-negative memory subsets. This clone was found once. Every immunoSEQ plate was one replicate of a subset's evenly spread DNA. TCRdb's table, derived via immunoSEQ multiplex PCR, lists solely in-frame clones and lacks some. Of under 2.5 million clones in the sample, under 95% were seen once. Input material: naive CD4+ T cells from PBMCs. Subset specified: CD45RA+ positively selected. This chain links TRBV7-2 with TRBJ2-7, with TRBD2 identical over 9 bases. The origin of this receptor is a man aged 18 to 30 in good health. Some clones in this sample may be carry-over from other donors' samples. The CDR3 is CASSRGAGGYEQYF. The CDR3 DNA sequence: TGTGCCAGCAGCAGAGGAGCGGGAGGCTACGAGCAGTACTTC.